These T cell receptor beta chains were read from a single sample in a study of blood T cell repertoires in COVID-19. Measured with immunoSEQ multiplex PCR; TCRdb has only the in-frame clones, and not every one. This sample yields 250,000 to 300,000 clones, of which about nine tenths are seen a single time; about 14% belongs to the top ten. Sequenced: PBMCs or T cells enriched from blood (not recorded which). The source of these receptors is a man aged 18-30 years who had recovered from COVID-19. CDR3s include the opening cysteine and the closing phenylalanine or tryptophan. D genes are given only for firm matches. Part of the rows lack a size; the others show once, few, many or a class for expanded clones.

cdr3_nt | cdr3_aa | v_call | d_call | j_call | clone_size
TGTGCCAGCAGTGAAGGGACAGGGGGTAGCAATGAGCAGTTCTTC | CASSEGTGGSNEQFF | TRBV2 | TRBD1 | TRBJ2-1 | .
TGTGCCAGCAGCCAAGCTGGGAGGGGCATCTACGAGCAGTACTTC | CASSQAGRGIYEQYF | TRBV3-1/TRBV3-2 | TRBD2 | TRBJ2-7 | .
TGTGCCAGCAGCGCGGAGTACGAGCAGTACTTC | CASSAEYEQYF | TRBV11-2 | . | TRBJ2-7 | few
TGTGCCAGCTCTACGCTCGGGGTTGGGGTGAATGAGCAGTTCTTC | CASSTLGVGVNEQFF | TRBV18 | . | TRBJ2-1 | .
TGTGCCAGCAGCTTTGGCGGGACTAGCGGGTGGGATGAGCAGTTCTTC | CASSFGGTSGWDEQFF | TRBV7-2 | TRBD2 | TRBJ2-1 | .
TGTGCCAGCAGCGTAGGATTACAGGGAGAAACTAATGAAAAACTGTTTTTT | CASSVGLQGETNEKLFF | TRBV9 | . | TRBJ1-4 | .
TGTGCCAGCAGCCAGCTACAGGGGAGCATCAATGAGCAGTTCTTC | CASSQLQGSINEQFF | TRBV11-2 | TRBD1 | TRBJ2-1 | .
TGCGCCAGCAGCTTGGCCGGCAGGGGTAGTGAAAAACTGTTTTTT | CASSLAGRGSEKLFF | TRBV5-1 | . | TRBJ1-4 | .
TGTGCCAGCAGTTTACGGTCGGTGGCAGGGGGAAGTCCGGGCGGCTACACCTTC | CASSLRSVAGGSPGGYTF | TRBV27 | TRBD1 | TRBJ1-2 | once
TGTGCCAGCAGAGGGACTAGCTCTGGGGAGCAGTACTTC | CASRGTSSGEQYF | TRBV2 | TRBD2 | TRBJ2-7 | .
TGTGCCAGCAGCCAGGACAGAGGACGGACTGAAGCTTTCTTT | CASSQDRGRTEAFF | TRBV27 | . | TRBJ1-1 | .
TGTGCCAGTATTCCGACGGACAGCTCTGGAAACACCATATATTTT | CASIPTDSSGNTIYF | TRBV19 | . | TRBJ1-3 | .
TGTGCTAGCAGCTCCGGACTATCTTACACAGATACGCAGTATTTT | CASSSGLSYTDTQYF | TRBV7-7 | . | TRBJ2-3 | .
TGTGCCAGTAGTCAGACAGGGGTTGCACTTTCACCCCTCCACTTT | CASSQTGVALSPLHF | TRBV19 | TRBD1 | TRBJ1-6 | .
TGTGCCAGCAGTTTAGTTGTGGAGCGCGCTTTCTTT | CASSLVVERAFF | TRBV12-3/TRBV12-4 | . | TRBJ1-1 | .
TGTGCCAGCAGCCAATACAGGGGAGGCTACACCTTC | CASSQYRGGYTF | TRBV14 | TRBD1 | TRBJ1-2 | .
TGTGCCAGCAGCTTAATTGGACCCGGGGCCTACAATGAGCAGTTCTTC | CASSLIGPGAYNEQFF | TRBV7-3 | . | TRBJ2-1 | .
TGTGCCACCGGGCGGACTAGCGGGGGGGCCGCATTCTCCTACAATGAGCAGTTCTTC | CATGRTSGGAAFSYNEQFF | TRBV19 | TRBD2 | TRBJ2-1 | once
TGTGCCAGCAGCTTTTCGTCAGGGTCCTATGGCTACACCTTC | CASSFSSGSYGYTF | TRBV5-6 | . | TRBJ1-2 | .
TGTGCCAGCAGGGGAGGCATAGCCAAAAACATTCAGTACTTC | CASRGGIAKNIQYF | TRBV7-2 | . | TRBJ2-4 | .
TGTGCCTCGAGACGACCGGGGGGAGGCCAAGAGACCCAGTACTTC | CASRRPGGGQETQYF | TRBV2 | TRBD2 | TRBJ2-5 | once
TGTGCCAGCAGCCAAGACAGGGGGACTGAAGCTTTCTTT | CASSQDRGTEAFF | TRBV4-2 | TRBD1 | TRBJ1-1 | .
TGTGCCAGCAAAGGTCTAACTACTAATTCACCCCTCCACTTT | CASKGLTTNSPLHF | TRBV2 | . | TRBJ1-6 | few
TGCAGTGCTAGTCCGGGACAGGACTACAATGAGCAGTTCTTC | CSASPGQDYNEQFF | TRBV20-1 | TRBD1 | TRBJ2-1 | many
TGTGCCAGCAGCTTTGACCCCCAGGGAGGTGTGCCGTTCTACGAGCAGTACTTC | CASSFDPQGGVPFYEQYF | TRBV7-9 | . | TRBJ2-7 | once
TGTGCCAGCAGCCGAGGACTAGCGGGAGGGCCCGTAAACCAAGAGACCCAGTACTTC | CASSRGLAGGPVNQETQYF | TRBV7-6 | TRBD2 | TRBJ2-5 | .
TGTGCCAGCAGCCCGGGACAGGGCAGGAACACTGAAGCTTTCTTT | CASSPGQGRNTEAFF | TRBV7-6 | TRBD1 | TRBJ1-1 | .
TGTGCCAGCAGTACCGGGACAGGGATCGGAAACACCATATATTTT | CASSTGTGIGNTIYF | TRBV5-8 | TRBD1 | TRBJ1-3 | .
TGCGCCAGCAGCTTAGCGGGGGGGCGTAGAGATACGCAGTATTTT | CASSLAGGRRDTQYF | TRBV5-1 | TRBD2 | TRBJ2-3 | .
TGTGCCAGCAGCTGGGGACTGAACACCGGGGAGCTGTTTTTT | CASSWGLNTGELFF | TRBV7-9 | . | TRBJ2-2 | .
TGTGCCAGCAAGATCCGACAGGAGTTTAGTAATGAAAAACTGTTTTTT | CASKIRQEFSNEKLFF | TRBV27 | . | TRBJ1-4 | .
TGTGCCAGCAGCCACCGGGACAGGGGAGGCGAGCAGTACTTC | CASSHRDRGGEQYF | TRBV7-9 | TRBD1 | TRBJ2-7 | few
TGTGCCTGGAGTTTAACGGCAGGCGGCTACACCTTC | CAWSLTAGGYTF | TRBV30 | . | TRBJ1-2 | .
TGTGCCAGCAGCGGGCGGGAGAAATCCTACAATGAGCAGTTCTTC | CASSGREKSYNEQFF | TRBV9 | TRBD2 | TRBJ2-1 | .
TGTGCCAGTTCCGGCGTAGCGGGAGGTTACGAGCAGTACTTC | CASSGVAGGYEQYF | TRBV19 | TRBD2 | TRBJ2-7 | .
TGTGCCAGCGACCGGGTGAGTGGCGGTCAGCCCCAGCATTTT | CASDRVSGGQPQHF | TRBV28 | . | TRBJ1-5 | .
TGTGCCTGGAGTGTTCTCTCCAGCTCCTACAATGAGCAGTTCTTC | CAWSVLSSSYNEQFF | TRBV30 | . | TRBJ2-1 | .
TGTGCCAGCAGCCAAACCAGGGGCCAGCCCCAGCATTTT | CASSQTRGQPQHF | TRBV14 | . | TRBJ1-5 | once
TGTGCCAGCAGCTTGGAGGCAGGCTCTCACTCTGGAAACACCATATATTTT | CASSLEAGSHSGNTIYF | TRBV5-6 | . | TRBJ1-3 | .
TGTGCCAGTAGTAGACCCCCCGGGACAGGGGTTGATGAGCAGTTCTTC | CASSRPPGTGVDEQFF | TRBV19 | TRBD1 | TRBJ2-1 | .
TGTGCCAGCAGCCAAACGACAGGGCCCTACAATGAGCAGTTCTTC | CASSQTTGPYNEQFF | TRBV27 | TRBD1 | TRBJ2-1 | .
TGTGCCAGCTCACCAAGCGGCATGGATGAGACCCAGTACTTC | CASSPSGMDETQYF | TRBV18 | . | TRBJ2-5 | once
TGTGCTAGTGCCTACGACCAGGGTCCCCAGCATTTT | CASAYDQGPQHF | TRBV12-5 | . | TRBJ1-5 | few
TGTGCCAGCAGCCAAGTCACTGGAAACACCATATATTTT | CASSQVTGNTIYF | TRBV3-1/TRBV3-2 | . | TRBJ1-3 | .
TGTGCCAGCAGCCTTGCGAGGGCGAACACTGAAGCTTTCTTT | CASSLARANTEAFF | TRBV5-4 | . | TRBJ1-1 | few
TGTGCCACCAGTCCCCAGGGAGGGGGCTACGAGCAGTACTTC | CATSPQGGGYEQYF | TRBV24-1 | . | TRBJ2-7 | .
TGTGCCAGCAGCGCTAGCGGGGGGCTTAGCGAGCAGTACTTC | CASSASGGLSEQYF | TRBV6-6 | TRBD2 | TRBJ2-7 | .
TGTGCCAGCATCGCAACCGCGGGGACAGGGGCGACAGTTAGCAATCAGCCCCAGCATTTT | CASIATAGTGATVSNQPQHF | TRBV28 | TRBD1 | TRBJ1-5 | .
TGTGCCAGCAGTCGGGACAGGCGAAATGAGCAGTTCTTC | CASSRDRRNEQFF | TRBV6-5 | TRBD1 | TRBJ2-1 | .
TGTGCCAGCAACTACATGGGACAGGGCGGATCACCCCTCCACTTT | CASNYMGQGGSPLHF | TRBV28 | TRBD1 | TRBJ1-6 | .
TGTGCCAGCAGACCCCCAGGGGGCCTCGCCAAAAACATTCAGTACTTC | CASRPPGGLAKNIQYF | TRBV28 | TRBD1 | TRBJ2-4 | .
TGTGCCAGCAGCCCACTTACGGACAGGGCCATGCATGAGCAGTTCTTC | CASSPLTDRAMHEQFF | TRBV7-8 | TRBD1 | TRBJ2-1 | .